These 2 T cell receptor beta chains share one sample of origin, sequenced in a study of T cells in Graves' hyperthyroidism and ophthalmopathy. The CDR3 regions of TCR beta were amplified from RNA transcripts. The HTBI primer set drove a first-round RT-PCR of the TCR CDR3. TCRdb passed the multiplex PCR reads through MiXCR, listing each CDR3 protein once. This sample has about 49,000 distinct CDR3 sequences, with around 55% found just once. Source material: peripheral blood or thyroid tissue (not recorded which). Every receptor here comes from a man aged 18 to 29 with Graves' hyperthyroidism.

V is TRBV10-3 and J is TRBJ1-6, with a weak D call TRBD1 (5 bases). Deletions cut 6 bases from V and 5 bases from J, with 14 bases between. The CDR3 is made up of 15 amino acids. Germline-derived CDR1 and CDR2 are ENHRY and SYGVKD. In nucleotides, the CDR3 is TGTGCCATCAGGTCGAACGTGGGGGATAATTCACCCCTCCACTTT. Its translation is CAIRSNVGDNSPLHF.

This clonotype has a single count. The CDR3 DNA sequence: TGTGCCAGCAGCGTAACTAGCGGGCCCCAAGAGACCCAGTACTTC. Its protein is CASSVTSGPQETQYF. The V call is TRBV9, the J call TRBJ2-5; 9 bases align to TRBD2. Germline-derived CDR1 and CDR2 are SGDLS and YYNGEE. V shed 1 base, J shed 1 base, and the junction held 2 bases outside the gene matches. This CDR3 is built from 15 residues.